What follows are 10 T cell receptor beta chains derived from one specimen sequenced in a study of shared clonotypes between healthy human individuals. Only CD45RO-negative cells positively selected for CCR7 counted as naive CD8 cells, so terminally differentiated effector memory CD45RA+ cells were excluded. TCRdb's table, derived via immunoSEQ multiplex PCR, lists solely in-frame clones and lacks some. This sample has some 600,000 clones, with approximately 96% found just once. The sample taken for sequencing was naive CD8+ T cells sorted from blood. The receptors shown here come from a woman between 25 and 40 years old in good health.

The CDR3 here is CASSLWGGQNEQFF. The CDR3 bases are TGTGCCAGCAGTTTATGGGGAGGACAAAATGAGCAGTTCTTC. The chain carries TRBV27 and TRBJ2-1, with TRBD2 as a possible D gene (6 bases). V was shortened by 1 base and J by 7 bases, with 11 bases between the two germline ends. The CDR3 consists of 14 residues. Germline V CDR1 and CDR2: MNHEY, SMNVEV (reference sequence).

CDR3 DNA sequence: TGTGCCAGCAGCTTGACGGTCGGTAACCTGATAGCCAAAAACATTCAGTACTTC. Residues: CASSLTVGNLIAKNIQYF. The rearrangement links TRBV7-2 to TRBJ2-4; D remains ambiguous. Trimming removed 3 bases at V and 0 bases at J, with 18 bases between. From germline, CDR1 is SGHTA and CDR2 FQGNSA. The CDR3 consists of 18 residues.

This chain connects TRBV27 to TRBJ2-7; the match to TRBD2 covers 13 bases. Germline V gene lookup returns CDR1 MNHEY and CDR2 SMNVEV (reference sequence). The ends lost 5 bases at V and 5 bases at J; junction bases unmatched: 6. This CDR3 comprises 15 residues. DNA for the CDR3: TGTGCCAGCAGTACAGGGACTAGCGGGAACCACGAGCAGTACTTC. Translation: CASSTGTSGNHEQYF.

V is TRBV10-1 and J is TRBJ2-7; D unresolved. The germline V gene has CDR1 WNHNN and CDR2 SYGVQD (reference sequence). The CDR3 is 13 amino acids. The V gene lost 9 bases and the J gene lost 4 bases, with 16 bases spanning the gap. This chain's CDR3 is CARAQNDDYEQYF. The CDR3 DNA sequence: TGCGCCAGGGCCCAGAACGACGATTACGAGCAGTACTTC.

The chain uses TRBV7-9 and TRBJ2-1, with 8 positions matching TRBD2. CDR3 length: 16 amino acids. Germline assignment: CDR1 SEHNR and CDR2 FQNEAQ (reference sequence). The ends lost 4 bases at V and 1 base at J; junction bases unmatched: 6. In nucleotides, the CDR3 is TGTGCCAGCAGCTCGAAGACTAGCGAGTCCTACAATGAGCAGTTCTTC. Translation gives CASSSKTSESYNEQFF.

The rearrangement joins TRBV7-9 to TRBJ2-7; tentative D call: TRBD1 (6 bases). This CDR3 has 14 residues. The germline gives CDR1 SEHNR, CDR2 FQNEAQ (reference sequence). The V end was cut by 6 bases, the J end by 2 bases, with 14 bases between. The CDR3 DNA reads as TGTGCCAGCAGACCCGGGACAAGGACCTACGAGCAGTACTTC. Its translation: CASRPGTRTYEQYF.

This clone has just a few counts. The CDR3 region is CAWSVTGDGELFF. The CDR3 DNA is TGTGCCTGGAGTGTGACAGGGGACGGGGAGCTGTTTTTT. J is TRBJ2-2 and V is TRBV30, with 8 positions matching TRBD1. Germline CDR1 and CDR2: GTSNPN and SVGIG (reference sequence). This CDR3 has 13 residues. The junction had 1 base not matched to a gene; V was cut back by 0 bases and J by 7 bases.

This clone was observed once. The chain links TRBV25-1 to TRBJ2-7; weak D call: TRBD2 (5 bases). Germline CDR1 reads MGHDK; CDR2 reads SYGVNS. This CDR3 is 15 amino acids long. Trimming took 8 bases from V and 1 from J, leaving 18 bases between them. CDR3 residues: CASEGYSLFSYEQYF. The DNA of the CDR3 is TGTGCCAGCGAGGGCTACAGCCTATTTTCCTACGAGCAGTACTTC.

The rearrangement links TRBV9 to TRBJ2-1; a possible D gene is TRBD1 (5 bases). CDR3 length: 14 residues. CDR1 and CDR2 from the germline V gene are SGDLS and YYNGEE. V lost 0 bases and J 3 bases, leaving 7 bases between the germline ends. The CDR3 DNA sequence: TGTGCCAGCAGCGTAGTAGGGGACTACAATGAGCAGTTCTTC. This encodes CASSVVGDYNEQFF.

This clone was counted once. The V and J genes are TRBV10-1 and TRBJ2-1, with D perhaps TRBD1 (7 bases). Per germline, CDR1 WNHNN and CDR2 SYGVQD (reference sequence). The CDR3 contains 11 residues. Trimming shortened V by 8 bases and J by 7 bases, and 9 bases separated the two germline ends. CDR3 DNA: TGCGCCAGCTCAGGGGGGAATGAGCAGTTCTTC. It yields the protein CASSGGNEQFF.